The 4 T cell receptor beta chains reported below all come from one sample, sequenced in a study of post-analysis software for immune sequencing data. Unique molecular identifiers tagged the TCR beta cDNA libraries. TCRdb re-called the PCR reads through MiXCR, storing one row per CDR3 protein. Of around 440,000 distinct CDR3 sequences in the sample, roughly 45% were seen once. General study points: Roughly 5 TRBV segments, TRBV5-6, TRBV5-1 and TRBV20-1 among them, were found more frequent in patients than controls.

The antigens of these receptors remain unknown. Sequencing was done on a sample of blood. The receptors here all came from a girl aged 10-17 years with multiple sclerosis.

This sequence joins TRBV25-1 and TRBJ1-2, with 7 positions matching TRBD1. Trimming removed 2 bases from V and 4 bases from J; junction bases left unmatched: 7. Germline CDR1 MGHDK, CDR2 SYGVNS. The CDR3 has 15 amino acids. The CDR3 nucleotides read TGTGCCAGCAGTGAAGTGGGACAGACCCTCTATGGCTACACCTTC. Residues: CASSEVGQTLYGYTF.

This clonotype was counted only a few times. This chain's CDR3 is CASSLDSKGNTQYF. The CDR3 bases are TGTGCCAGCAGTTTAGATAGTAAGGGAAATACGCAGTATTTT. The V and J genes are TRBV12-3 or TRBV12-4 and TRBJ2-3; D not certain. The CDR3 has 14 residues. Trimming shortened V by 1 base and J by 7 bases, and 12 bases separated the two germline ends.

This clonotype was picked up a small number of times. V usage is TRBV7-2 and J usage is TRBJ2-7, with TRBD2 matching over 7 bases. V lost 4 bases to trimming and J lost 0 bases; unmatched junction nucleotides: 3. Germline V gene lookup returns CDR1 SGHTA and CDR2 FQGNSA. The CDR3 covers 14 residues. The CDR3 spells CASSWRLASYEQYF. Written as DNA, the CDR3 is TGTGCCAGCAGCTGGAGACTAGCCTCCTACGAGCAGTACTTC.

The CDR3 DNA sequence: TGTGCCAGCAGGGGGCTGGCGGGCCCCACCTACAATGAGCAGTTCTTC. Translating it yields CASRGLAGPTYNEQFF. The rearrangement joins TRBV7-2 to TRBJ2-1, with D perhaps given as TRBD1 or TRBD2 (5 bases each). The CDR3 is 16 residues long. The V end lost 6 bases, the J end lost 2 bases, and 17 bases lay between the germline ends. Germline V gene sequence: CDR1 SGHTA, CDR2 FQGNSA.